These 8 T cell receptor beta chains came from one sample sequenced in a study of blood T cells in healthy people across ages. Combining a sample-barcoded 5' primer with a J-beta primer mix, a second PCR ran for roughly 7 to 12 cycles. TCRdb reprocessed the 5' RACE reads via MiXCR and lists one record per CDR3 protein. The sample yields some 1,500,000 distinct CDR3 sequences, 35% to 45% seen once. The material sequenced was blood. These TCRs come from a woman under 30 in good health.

In nucleotides, the CDR3 is TGTGCCAGCAGCGGACCGGGACCCTACGAGCAGTACTTC. It specifies CASSGPGPYEQYF. This rearrangement joins TRBV7-2 to TRBJ2-7, with D tentatively TRBD1 or TRBD2 (5 bases each). Trimming removed 5 bases at V and 2 bases at J, with 10 bases between. CDR3 size: 13 residues. In germline, CDR1 is SGHTA, CDR2 FQGNSA.

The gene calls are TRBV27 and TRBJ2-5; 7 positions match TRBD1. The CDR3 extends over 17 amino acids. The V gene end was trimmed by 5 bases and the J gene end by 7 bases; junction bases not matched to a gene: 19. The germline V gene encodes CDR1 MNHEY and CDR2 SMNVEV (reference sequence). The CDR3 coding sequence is TGTGCCAGCAGTCCCCTCTATATGGGACAGTATCCTGGGACCCAGTACTTC. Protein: CASSPLYMGQYPGTQYF.

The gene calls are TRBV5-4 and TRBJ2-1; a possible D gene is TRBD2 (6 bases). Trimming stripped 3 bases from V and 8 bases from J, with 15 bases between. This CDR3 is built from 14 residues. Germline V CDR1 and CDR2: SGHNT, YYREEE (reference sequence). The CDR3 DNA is TGTGCCAGCAGCTCCGGAGGGCCGGGCCATGAGCAGTTCTTC. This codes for CASSSGGPGHEQFF.

Here the CDR3 reads CASSLGNIQFF. In nucleotides, the CDR3 is TGTGCCAGCAGCCTGGGAAACATTCAGTTCTTC. This rearrangement joins TRBV11-2 to TRBJ2-1; D not resolved. The CDR3 length is 11 residues. The germline V gene encodes CDR1 SGHAT and CDR2 FQNNGV. Trimming took 5 bases from V and 13 from J, leaving 12 bases between them.

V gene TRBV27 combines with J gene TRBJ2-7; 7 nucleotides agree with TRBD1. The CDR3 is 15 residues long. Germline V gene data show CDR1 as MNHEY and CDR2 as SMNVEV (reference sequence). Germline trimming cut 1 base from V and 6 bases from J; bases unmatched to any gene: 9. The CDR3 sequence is CASSLFGTDMTEQYF. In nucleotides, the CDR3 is TGTGCCAGCAGTTTATTTGGGACAGACATGACCGAGCAGTACTTC.

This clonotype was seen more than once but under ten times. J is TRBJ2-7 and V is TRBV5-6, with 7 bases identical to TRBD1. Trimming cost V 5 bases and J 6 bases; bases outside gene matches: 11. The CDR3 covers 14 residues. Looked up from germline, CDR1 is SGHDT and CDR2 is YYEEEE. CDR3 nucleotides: TGTGCCAGCAGTTTCGGCGAGGGGGCACTCGAGCAGTACTTC. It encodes CASSFGEGALEQYF.

CDR3 region: CASSWASADTQYF. In DNA, the CDR3 is TGTGCCAGCAGTTGGGCTAGTGCAGATACGCAGTATTTT. The V and J genes are TRBV6-1 and TRBJ2-3; D call uncertain. CDR1 and CDR2 (germline): MNHNS, SASEGT. With 5 bases removed from V and 4 bases from J, the gap between germline ends came to 10 bases. CDR3 length: 13 residues.

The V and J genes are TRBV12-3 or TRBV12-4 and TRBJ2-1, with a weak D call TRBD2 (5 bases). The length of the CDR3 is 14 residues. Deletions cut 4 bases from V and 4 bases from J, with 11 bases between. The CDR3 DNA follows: TGTGCCAGCAGTTCCGGCGGGCAATACAATGAGCAGTTCTTC. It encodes CASSSGGQYNEQFF.